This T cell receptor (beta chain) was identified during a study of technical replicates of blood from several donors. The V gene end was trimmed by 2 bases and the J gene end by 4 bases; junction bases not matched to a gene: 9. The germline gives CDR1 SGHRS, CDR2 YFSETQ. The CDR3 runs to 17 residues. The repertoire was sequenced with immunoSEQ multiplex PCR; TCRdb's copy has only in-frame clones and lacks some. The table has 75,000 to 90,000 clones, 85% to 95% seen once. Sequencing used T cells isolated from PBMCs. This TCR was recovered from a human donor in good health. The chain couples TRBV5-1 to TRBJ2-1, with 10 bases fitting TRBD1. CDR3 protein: CASSLGTGDGWYNEQFF. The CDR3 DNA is TGCGCCAGCAGCTTAGGGACAGGGGACGGATGGTACAATGAGCAGTTCTTC.